The subject of this entry is one TCR beta chain. The antigen remains undetermined. The data were obtained in a study of STAT3 mutations in large granular lymphocyte leukemia. The overall study: Roughly half the longitudinally sequenced T-LGLL patients had canonical STAT3 mutations.

Study outcomes and limitations: In T-cell large granular lymphocyte leukemia, about half of patients showed multiple immunodominant subclonotypes. Treatment regimens differed across patients between samplings.

This CDR3 has 17 amino acids. V was clipped by 3 bases and J by 1 base; unmatched bases: 6. Per germline, CDR1 LGHNA and CDR2 YNFKEQ. Each sample's TCRbeta library yielded on average roughly 41,000 productive templates. Data came from immunoSEQ multiplex PCR; TCRdb stores just in-frame clones and leaves some out. The sample consists of about 15,000 clones, roughly 86% of them appearing once. The sample comprised peripheral blood mononuclear cells. This sequence joins TRBV4-2 and TRBJ1-1; 12 bases line up with TRBD1. The TCR originated in a man in his fifties or sixties with T-cell large granular lymphocyte leukemia. Some clones in this sample may be carry-over from other donors' samples. The CDR3 is CASSQRDRGQGNTEAFF. The DNA for the CDR3 is TGTGCCAGCAGCCAGAGGGACAGGGGGCAGGGGAACACTGAAGCTTTCTTT.